A selection of T cell receptor beta chains follows, all from one sample in a study of cytomegalovirus exposure and HLA in healthy donors. Sequencing used immunoSEQ multiplex PCR; TCRdb keeps in-frame clones, though not all of them. The table has approximately 150,000 clones, approximately 84% seen once; the top ten hold around a tenth. The sample was PBMCs. The receptors come from a woman between 55 and 75 years old in good health and CMV-seropositive. Both conserved end residues are part of each CDR3. Each record gives: J gene, clone size, D gene, V gene, CDR3 protein, CDR3 DNA. D genes are given only for firm matches. Rows may omit the clone size; those that give it use once, few, many or a size class.

>TRBJ2-1|NA|TRBD2|TRBV9
CASSVGSGGLAGDSGYNEQFF
TGTGCCAGCAGCGTAGGCTCCGGAGGACTAGCGGGAGATTCCGGCTACAATGAGCAGTTCTTC
>TRBJ2-3|NA|TRBD2|TRBV6-6
CASINELAGVEDTQYF
TGTGCCAGCATCAACGAACTAGCGGGAGTGGAAGATACGCAGTATTTT
>TRBJ2-7|once|TRBD2|TRBV7-9
CASSPSGAVHEQYF
TGTGCCAGCAGCCCTAGCGGCGCCGTACACGAGCAGTACTTC
>TRBJ1-1|NA|NA|TRBV7-2
CASSHYSAEAFF
TGTGCCAGCAGCCACTATTCGGCTGAAGCTTTCTTT
>TRBJ1-1|few|NA|TRBV28
CASTMNTEAFF
TGTGCCAGCACAATGAACACTGAAGCTTTCTTT
>TRBJ2-1|NA|TRBD1|TRBV5-4
CASSAGQGLRYEQFF
TGTGCCAGCAGCGCAGGACAGGGACTTAGGTATGAGCAGTTCTTC
>TRBJ2-5|NA|TRBD1|TRBV28
CASSLFGPGQGARETQYF
TGTGCCAGCAGTTTATTTGGTCCTGGACAGGGGGCTAGGGAGACCCAGTACTTC
>TRBJ2-1|NA|TRBD1|TRBV28
CASSPLTGGWDEQFF
TGTGCCAGCAGTCCGCTAACAGGGGGCTGGGATGAGCAGTTCTTC
>TRBJ2-3|NA|TRBD2|TRBV11-2
CASESGSGPDTQYF
TGTGCCAGCGAAAGCGGGAGCGGCCCAGATACGCAGTATTTT
>TRBJ1-2|NA|TRBD1|TRBV28
CASSRTGALGVRGYTF
TGTGCCAGCAGTAGGACAGGGGCGCTTGGCGTAAGAGGCTACACCTTC
>TRBJ2-1|NA|TRBD2|TRBV29-1
CSVGDVAGGNNEQFF
TGCAGCGTTGGAGATGTAGCGGGAGGTAACAATGAGCAGTTCTTC
>TRBJ1-4|NA|TRBD1|TRBV5-4
CASSLGQGAKKLFF
TGTGCCAGCAGCTTGGGACAGGGGGCGAAAAAACTGTTTTTT
>TRBJ2-7|NA|NA|TRBV7-2
CASSLSELGNEQYF
TGTGCCAGCAGCTTATCCGAATTGGGCAACGAGCAGTACTTC
>TRBJ2-1|NA|TRBD2|TRBV15
CATSRLGGGREYNEQFF
TGTGCCACCAGCAGATTGGGGGGCGGGAGGGAGTACAATGAGCAGTTCTTC
>TRBJ1-6|NA|NA|TRBV30
CAWNLHSPLHF
TGTGCCTGGAACTTGCATTCACCCCTCCACTTT
>TRBJ1-3|few|NA|TRBV4-1
CASSQGYRASGNTIYF
TGCGCCAGCAGCCAAGGATACAGGGCCTCTGGAAACACCATATATTTT
>TRBJ1-5|NA|NA|TRBV27
CASSWRSNQPQHF
TGTGCCAGCAGCTGGAGGAGCAATCAGCCCCAGCATTTT
>TRBJ2-2|NA|TRBD1|TRBV28
CASSQDRGYTGELFF
TGTGCCAGCAGTCAAGACAGGGGGTACACCGGGGAGCTGTTTTTT
>TRBJ1-5|NA|NA|TRBV7-2
CASSPKQGAQPQHF
TGTGCCAGCAGCCCAAAACAGGGCGCTCAGCCCCAGCATTTT
>TRBJ1-1|NA|TRBD1|TRBV5-1
CASSLSGTGMYTEAFF
TGCGCCAGCAGCTTATCCGGGACAGGGATGTACACTGAAGCTTTCTTT
>TRBJ2-7|NA|NA|TRBV30
CAWSVLRESYEQYF
TGTGCCTGGAGTGTACTACGGGAATCCTACGAGCAGTACTTC
>TRBJ2-2|once|NA|TRBV28
CASSSRESVELFF
TGTGCCAGCAGTTCCCGTGAATCGGTGGAGCTGTTTTTT
>TRBJ2-7|NA|NA|TRBV7-2
CASSLPVEGYEQYF
TGTGCCAGCAGCTTACCGGTAGAGGGCTACGAGCAGTACTTC
>TRBJ2-7|NA|TRBD2|TRBV5-1
CASSLVGQREHEQYF
TGCGCCAGCAGCTTGGTTGGCCAGCGGGAACACGAGCAGTACTTC
>TRBJ1-1|NA|NA|TRBV30
CAWSVKGLWTEAFF
TGTGCCTGGAGTGTCAAGGGACTCTGGACTGAAGCTTTCTTT
>TRBJ2-3|NA|NA|TRBV4-3
CASSQSNLVSGSTQYF
TGCGCCAGCAGCCAATCGAACTTGGTTTCTGGGAGTACGCAGTATTTT
>TRBJ2-7|NA|TRBD2|TRBV4-3
CASSQDWASGSYEQYF
TGCGCCAGCAGCCAAGATTGGGCTAGCGGGAGCTACGAGCAGTACTTC
>TRBJ1-2|NA|NA|TRBV28
CASSPPGGGYTF
TGTGCCAGCAGTCCCCCAGGAGGAGGCTACACCTTC
>TRBJ2-4|NA|NA|TRBV5-1
CASSLPDRNIQYF
TGCGCCAGCAGCTTGCCTGACAGAAACATTCAGTACTTC
>TRBJ2-7|NA|NA|TRBV5-1
CASSSLRDTDEGYEQYF
TGCGCCAGCAGCAGCCTCCGGGACACCGACGAGGGGTACGAGCAGTACTTC
>TRBJ2-2|NA|TRBD1|TRBV30
CAWETGGAWTGELFF
TGTGCCTGGGAGACAGGGGGCGCGTGGACCGGGGAGCTGTTTTTT
>TRBJ2-1|NA|TRBD2|TRBV9
CASTLAGGIDNEQFF
TGTGCCAGCACTCTAGCGGGAGGGATAGACAATGAGCAGTTCTTC
>TRBJ2-1|NA|TRBD2|TRBV10-3
CAISETSGGAYNEQFF
TGTGCCATCAGTGAGACTTCGGGAGGGGCCTACAATGAGCAGTTCTTC
>TRBJ2-3|NA|TRBD2|TRBV7-8
CASSFIPSGRRTDTQYF
TGTGCCAGCAGCTTTATCCCTAGCGGGAGACGCACAGATACGCAGTATTTT
>TRBJ2-5|NA|NA|TRBV5-1
CASSLLGGEQYF
TGCGCCAGCAGCTTGTTGGGCGGGGAGCAGTACTTC
>TRBJ1-3|NA|NA|TRBV6-6
CASSYGQGSGNTIYF
TGTGCCAGCAGTTACGGGCAGGGCTCTGGAAACACCATATATTTT
>TRBJ1-1|few|NA|TRBV30
CAWSGYRLGRTEAFF
TGTGCCTGGAGTGGATATCGTCTAGGGAGGACTGAAGCTTTCTTT
>TRBJ2-2|NA|TRBD2|TRBV5-1
CARATSGTRHRGAVF
TGCGCCAGAGCGACTAGCGGGACTCGACACCGGGGAGCTGTTTTT
>TRBJ2-4|NA|TRBD2|TRBV30
CAWDQSRGGNIQYF
TGTGCCTGGGATCAGAGTCGCGGGGGTAACATTCAGTACTTC
>TRBJ2-5|NA|TRBD2|TRBV15
CATSSPKRGNQETQYF
TGTGCCACCAGCAGCCCCAAGCGGGGAAACCAAGAGACCCAGTACTTC
>TRBJ1-5|NA|NA|TRBV7-2
CASSPGQINQPQHF
TGTGCCAGCAGCCCAGGACAGATAAATCAGCCCCAGCATTTT
>TRBJ2-3|NA|TRBD2|TRBV27
CASSPLAGSTDTQYF
TGTGCCAGCAGTCCACTAGCGGGGAGCACAGATACGCAGTATTTT
>TRBJ2-5|NA|TRBD2|TRBV28
CASGTSGRASETQYF
TGTGCCAGCGGAACTAGCGGGAGGGCCTCGGAGACCCAGTACTTC
>TRBJ2-7|NA|TRBD2|TRBV7-8
CASSQRAPAGGNEQYF
TGTGCCAGCAGCCAGAGGGCGCCAGCGGGAGGCAACGAGCAGTACTTC
>TRBJ2-5|NA|TRBD2|TRBV5-1
CASSLASGGTQYF
TGCGCCAGCAGCTTGGCCTCGGGAGGGACCCAGTACTTC